A selection of T cell receptor beta chains follows, all from one sample in a study of T cells in Graves' hyperthyroidism and ophthalmopathy. One entry per CDR3 protein, called by TCRdb with MiXCR from the multiplex PCR reads. The repertoire holds under 250,000 distinct CDR3 sequences, with about 15% as singletons. Sequencing used blood. All receptors come from a middle-aged man with Graves' hyperthyroidism. The CDR3 runs from the conserved cysteine through the conserved F or W. The D gene is left open where the match is weak. Clone size is not always given. Where it is, it says once, few, many or a class for expanded clones.

V gene	clone size	J gene	D gene	CDR3 protein	CDR3 DNA
TRBV28	.	TRBJ2-1	TRBD2	CASSLEEGLALNEQFF	TGTGCCAGCAGTTTGGAGGAGGGACTAGCCCTCAATGAGCAGTTCTTC
TRBV6-1	many	TRBJ2-6	.	CASSESESGANVLTF	TGTGCCAGCAGTGAAAGTGAGTCTGGGGCCAACGTCCTGACTTTC
TRBV3-1	few	TRBJ2-3	TRBD2	CASTLSGATDTQYF	TGTGCCAGCACCCTTAGCGGGGCCACAGATACGCAGTATTTT
TRBV15	few	TRBJ1-6	.	CATSRVGDSPLHF	TGTGCCACCAGCAGAGTCGGGGATTCACCCCTCCACTTT
TRBV7-3	few	TRBJ2-3	TRBD2	CASSPAGGSADTQYF	TGTGCCAGCAGCCCCGCCGGCGGGAGCGCAGATACGCAGTATTTT
TRBV4-1	few	TRBJ2-7	TRBD2	CASSQDMAGGPSYEQYF	TGCGCCAGCAGCCAAGATATGGCGGGAGGGCCGTCCTACGAGCAGTACTTC
TRBV20-1	.	TRBJ2-2	.	CSARVVAGGELFF	TGCAGTGCTAGAGTCGTGGCGGGAGGGGAGCTGTTTTTT
TRBV3-1	many	TRBJ1-1	.	CASSLVRQGTEAFF	TGTGCCAGCAGCCTAGTCAGGCAAGGCACTGAAGCTTTCTTT
TRBV15	.	TRBJ2-6	.	CATSRGDSGANVLTF	TGTGCCACCAGCAGAGGGGATTCTGGGGCCAACGTCCTGACTTTC
TRBV4-1	.	TRBJ2-2	.	CASSQGTADYTDTGELFF	TGCGCCAGCAGCCAAGGGACAGCGGACTACACGGACACCGGGGAGCTGTTTTTT
TRBV6-1	few	TRBJ2-6	.	CAISRTANSGANVLTF	TGTGCCATCTCCAGGACGGCTAACTCTGGGGCCAACGTCCTGACTTTC
TRBV4-3	many	TRBJ2-3	TRBD2	CASSHKREGADTQYF	TGCGCCAGCAGCCATAAGCGGGAGGGCGCAGATACGCAGTATTTT
TRBV7-2	many	TRBJ1-1	.	CASSHRWVAFF	TGTGCCAGCAGCCATCGATGGGTAGCTTTCTTT
TRBV4-1	.	TRBJ2-7	.	CASSHVPNSYEQYF	TGCGCCAGCAGCCACGTCCCCAACTCCTACGAGCAGTACTTC
TRBV11-2	many	TRBJ2-7	TRBD1	CASSLAWDRASYEQYF	TGTGCCAGCAGCTTAGCCTGGGACAGGGCCTCCTACGAGCAGTACTTC
TRBV14	few	TRBJ2-3	.	CASSLQHTDTQYF	TGTGCCAGCAGCCTTCAGCACACAGATACGCAGTATTTT
TRBV5-1	many	TRBJ1-1	.	CASSGGTNTEAFF	TGCGCCAGCAGCGGGGGCACGAACACTGAAGCTTTCTTT
TRBV6-1	many	TRBJ2-7	.	CASRRGLYEQYF	TGTGCCAGCAGGCGGGGACTGTACGAGCAGTACTTC
TRBV10-3	.	TRBJ1-2	.	CASAPGDYGYTF	TGTGCCAGCGCGCCTGGGGACTATGGCTACACCTTC
TRBV5-6	.	TRBJ2-3	.	CASSLVGRVADTQYF	TGTGCCAGCAGCTTGGTGGGAAGGGTTGCAGATACGCAGTATTTT
TRBV3-1	many	TRBJ2-1	.	CASSQGGASSYNEQFF	TGTGCCAGCAGCCAAGGCGGGGCAAGCTCCTACAATGAGCAGTTCTTC
TRBV29-1	many	TRBJ1-1	.	CSVVALGVLRDTEAFF	TGCAGCGTTGTAGCCCTAGGGGTGCTCAGGGACACTGAAGCTTTCTTT
TRBV28	many	TRBJ2-1	.	CASKDLAGTFNNEQFF	TGTGCCAGCAAAGATCTGGCGGGAACTTTTAACAATGAGCAGTTCTTC
TRBV6-2/TRBV6-3	many	TRBJ2-7	.	CASSYRLRSSYEQYF	TGTGCCAGCAGTTACCGCCTGAGGAGCTCCTACGAGCAGTACTTC
TRBV5-1	.	TRBJ2-5	.	CASSYLNGLGETQYF	TGCGCCAGCAGCTACCTTAACGGATTAGGGGAGACCCAGTACTTC
TRBV2	many	TRBJ2-7	.	CASNRNELGIYEQYF	TGTGCCAGCAACCGCAATGAACTCGGGATCTACGAGCAGTACTTC
TRBV6-2/TRBV6-3	many	TRBJ1-2	TRBD1	CASSYSGDRVGYTF	TGTGCCAGCAGTTACTCCGGGGACAGGGTTGGCTACACCTTC